The 25 T cell receptor beta chains below were found in one sample sequenced in a study of molecular identifiers for immune sequencing clone quantification. TCRdb reprocessed the PCR reads via MiXCR and lists one record per CDR3 protein. The data hold a few hundred thousand distinct CDR3 sequences, with roughly 24% observed a single time. Material: naive CD8+ T cells from blood, with Jurkat cell RNA spiked in. Sample subset: FACS-sorted CD8+CD4-CCR7+CD45RA+ naive T cells. The receptors were sampled from a human donor in good health. Some libraries in this study had Jurkat cell RNA spiked in.

In this sample, this clonotype turned up a few times. This rearrangement joins TRBV11-2 to TRBJ2-7, with D maybe TRBD1 (5 bases). V shed 5 bases and J shed 1 base, with 18 bases lying between them. This CDR3 spans 16 amino acids. CDR1 is SGHAT and CDR2 is FQNNGV in the germline V gene. The CDR3 DNA follows: TGTGCCAGCAGCCCACAGCCCAAGACAGATTCCTACGAGCAGTACTTC. Amino acids: CASSPQPKTDSYEQYF.

As regards this clonotype: A much larger clone lies a single base off, so this may be a read error. No conserved phenylalanine or tryptophan ends this CDR3, so it is likely a read error. This rearrangement joins TRBV5-6 to TRBJ2-1; D tentatively reads TRBD1 or TRBD2 (6 bases each). V gave up 9 bases and J gave up 8 bases, with 18 bases separating them. CDR1 is SGHDT, CDR2 YYEEEE, per germline. The CDR3 loop spans 13 amino acids. CDR3 in amino acids: CATRTWGAHEQFL. The DNA for the CDR3 is TGTGCCACCCGAACATGGGGGGCGCATGAGCAGTTCCTC.

This clonotype was recorded once. The chain employs TRBV20-1 and TRBJ2-1; 11 bases line up with TRBD2. Germline V lookup: CDR1 DFQATT, CDR2 SNEGSKA (reference sequence). J was trimmed by 10 bases and V by 0 bases; bases with no gene match: 11. The CDR3 is made up of 16 amino acids. DNA for the CDR3: TGCAGTGCTAGAGATTTGCGGACTAGCGGGCGGCTGGAGCAGTTCTTC. Its translation is CSARDLRTSGRLEQFF.

About this clonotype: At one boundary the junction diverges from the germline segment, which might be a read error. J is TRBJ1-1 and V is TRBV25-1, with 11 bases fitting TRBD1. Germline loops: CDR1 MGHDK, CDR2 SYGVNS. This CDR3 has 15 amino acids. CDR3 loop: CASSRTGGMNTEALF. CDR3 nucleotides: TGTGCCAGCAGCCGGACAGGGGGCATGAACACTGAAGCTCTCTTT.

J is TRBJ2-7 and V is TRBV21-1. TRBV21-1 is a recognized pseudogene. The CDR3 is made up of 14 amino acids. The CDR3 region has the DNA TGTGCCAGCAGCAAAAAGTCGTTCGCCTACGAGCAGTACTTC. Protein product: CASSKKSFAYEQYF.

With regard to this clonotype: One base away lies a much larger clone, so this may be a sequencing read error. The rearrangement uses TRBV2 and TRBJ2-7; D not certain. The CDR3 loop spans 11 amino acids. CDR1 and CDR2 from the germline V gene are SNHLY and FYNNEI. The CDR3, as DNA: TGTGCCAGCAGTCCGTTCTACGCGCAGTACTTC. It yields the protein CASSPFYAQYF.

As for this clonotype: This may arise from a read error, as a much more abundant clone is one base away. V usage is TRBV20-1 and J usage is TRBJ2-5, with D maybe TRBD1 (7 bases). This CDR3 comprises 13 residues. V lost 6 bases to trimming and J lost 0 bases, with 11 bases between them. Germline assignment: CDR1 DFQATT and CDR2 SNEGSKA (reference sequence). CDR3 sequence (DNA): TGCAGTGCCGGGGGACAGAACCAAGAGACCCAGTACTTC. Its protein product is CSAGGQNQETQYF.

The chain employs TRBV9 and TRBJ2-3, with D possibly being TRBD1 (5 bases). Deletions cut 3 bases from V and 7 bases from J, with 9 bases between. Germline V gene data show CDR1 as SGDLS and CDR2 as YYNGEE. The CDR3 is 12 residues long. The DNA for the CDR3 is TGTGCCAGCAGCGGGGGCGGCAATACGCAGTATTTT. This gives the protein CASSGGGNTQYF.

Written as DNA, the CDR3 is TGTGCCAGCAGTTTATGGGGGGACAGCCGCTCAGATACGCAGTATTTT. It translates to CASSLWGDSRSDTQYF. This chain connects TRBV28 to TRBJ2-3, with 7 bases matching TRBD1. The V and J ends lost 0 bases and 4 bases, in that order; junction bases with no gene match: 7. The germline gives CDR1 MDHEN, CDR2 SYDVKM. This CDR3 region has 16 residues.

This clonotype was observed at least ten times. V and J are TRBV7-6 and TRBJ1-2; no definite D call. The V end was cut by 1 base, the J end by 8 bases, with 11 bases between. This CDR3 has 13 amino acids. CDR1 and CDR2 (germline): SGHVS, FNYEAQ. Here the CDR3 reads CASSLEGSDGYTF. CDR3 bases: TGTGCCAGCAGCTTAGAAGGGTCCGACGGCTACACCTTC.

There are many counts of this clonotype. As DNA, the CDR3 is TGCGCCAGCAGCCAAGTAGCGGGCCCGAACACCGGGGAGCTGTTTTTT. Translated, it gives CASSQVAGPNTGELFF. The chain has TRBV4-3 and TRBJ2-2; 7 bases line up with TRBD2. Germline V gene data show CDR1 as LGHNA and CDR2 as YSLEER. The CDR3 is 16 residues long. V dropped 1 base and J dropped 0; count of bases not matched to a gene: 2.

This clonotype turned up a few times. The rearrangement links TRBV20-1 to TRBJ2-1; the D call may be TRBD1 or TRBD2 (5 bases each). Germline V gene data show CDR1 as DFQATT and CDR2 as SNEGSKA (reference sequence). The length of the CDR3 is 16 residues. The V end lost 3 bases, the J end lost 5 bases, and 20 bases lay between the germline ends. Written as DNA, the CDR3 is TGCAGTGCTAGGTCTTTCCGCGGGTTGGGGGACAATGAGCAGTTCTTC. This sequence encodes CSARSFRGLGDNEQFF.

A word on this clonotype: In this CDR3 the conserved last residue, phenylalanine or tryptophan, is missing, so a read error is likely. The chain couples TRBV20-1 to TRBJ2-7; D gene ambiguous. This CDR3 is 15 amino acids long. CDR1 is DFQATT and CDR2 is SNEGSKA in the germline V gene (reference sequence). V lost 0 bases to trimming and J lost 3 bases, with 15 bases between them. CDR3 amino acids: CSARDRRNIIYEQYS. DNA for the CDR3: TGCAGTGCTAGAGATCGGCGGAATATTATCTACGAGCAGTACTCC.

For this clonotype: This clone may be a read error of a much larger clone one base away. V gene TRBV28 combines with J gene TRBJ2-7; D is uncertain. Deletions cut 3 bases from V and 7 bases from J, with 13 bases between. CDR1 and CDR2 (germline): MDHEN, SYDVKM. The CDR3 loop spans 13 amino acids. DNA of the CDR3: TGTGCCAGCAGTTTCGAAATAGGTCGGGAGCAGTACTTC. This sequence encodes CASSFEIGREQYF.

Details on this clonotype: One end of the junction varies from germline; a read error may be responsible. The chain couples TRBV20-1 to TRBJ1-4, with D unclear. This CDR3 has 14 residues. Germline CDR1 DFQATT, CDR2 SNEGSKA (reference sequence). CDR3 protein: CSTRNARQNEKLFF. Here the CDR3 DNA reads TGCAGTACTAGAAATGCCCGGCAGAATGAAAAACTGTTTTTT.

This clonotype has just a few counts. The genes are TRBV21-1 and TRBJ1-4. TRBV21-1 is a pseudogene segment. This CDR3 has 14 residues. The CDR3 nucleotides read TGTGCCAGCAGGAATCATAAAATAAATGAAAAACTGTTTTTT. This codes for CASRNHKINEKLFF.

This chain uses TRBV27 with TRBJ1-4; D is possibly TRBD1 (6 bases). CDR1 is MNHEY and CDR2 is SMNVEV in the germline V gene (reference sequence). CDR3 length: 16 amino acids. Trimming stripped 2 bases from V and 3 bases from J, with 13 bases between. The CDR3 reads CASSLTGFWANEKLFF. The DNA for the CDR3 is TGTGCCAGCAGTTTAACAGGGTTTTGGGCTAATGAAAAACTGTTTTTT.

The table lists this clonotype with a few counts. The chain uses TRBV6-1 and TRBJ2-2; 15 positions agree with TRBD2. J gave up 2 bases and V 3 bases, and 4 bases lay outside the gene matches. The germline CDR1 and CDR2 sequences are MNHNS and SASEGT. The CDR3 contains 18 residues. CDR3 amino acids: CASSEAGLAGGNTGELFF. CDR3 DNA sequence: TGTGCCAGCAGTGAGGCGGGACTAGCGGGAGGCAACACCGGGGAGCTGTTTTTT.

As for this clonotype: A much larger clone differs from this one at a single base, so this may be a read error. This sequence joins TRBV7-9 and TRBJ2-5, with TRBD2 as a possible D gene (5 bases). The germline gives CDR1 SEHNR, CDR2 FQNEAQ (reference sequence). Trimming pared 5 bases from V and 9 bases from J, leaving 19 bases between. CDR3 length: 14 amino acids. The CDR3 region is CASSGWAKKEAQYF. Here the CDR3 DNA reads TGTGCCAGCAGCGGATGGGCCAAGAAGGAGGCCCAGTACTTC.

J is TRBJ2-3 and V is TRBV5-1, with D maybe TRBD2 (5 bases). V lost 0 bases and J 5 bases, leaving 10 bases between the germline ends. The CDR3 consists of 14 residues. CDR1 is SGHRS and CDR2 is YFSETQ in the germline V gene. CDR3 coding DNA: TGCGCCAGCAGCTTGGCCAACGGGGAAGATACGCAGTATTTT. Translating it yields CASSLANGEDTQYF.

On this clonotype: The junction does not match germline at one end; this may be a read error. The V and J genes are TRBV7-9 and TRBJ2-7, with D perhaps assigned TRBD1 or TRBD2 (5 bases each). The V gene's germline CDR1 is SEHNR and CDR2 FQNEAQ (reference sequence). This CDR3 has 14 residues. The chain's CDR3 is CDSSPSGRPDEQYF. CDR3 nucleotide sequence: TGTGACAGCAGCCCGTCGGGACGTCCGGACGAGCAGTACTTC.

This clonotype was seen a single time. Being one base from a much bigger clone, this may be a read error. V gene TRBV7-9 combines with J gene TRBJ2-1; D gene ambiguous. This CDR3 spans 13 amino acids. CDR1 is SEHNR, CDR2 FQNEAQ, per germline (reference sequence). In DNA form, the CDR3 reads TGTGCCAGCAGCTTGGACGCCGACAATGCGCAGTTCTTC. Translation gives CASSLDADNAQFF.

Regarding this clonotype: Mismatch with germline at one junction end may stem from a read error. The chain has TRBV18 and TRBJ2-5, with D perhaps TRBD2 (7 bases). The CDR3 runs to 17 residues. CDR1 KGHSH and CDR2 LQKENI come from the germline V gene. The CDR3 coding sequence is TGTGCCAGCTCACGGACCGGGGGGCGCAGGTTGGGAGAGACCCAGTGCTTC. It specifies CASSRTGGRRLGETQCF.

Many counts were recorded for this clonotype. The chain links TRBV7-9 to TRBJ1-4, with D unresolved. The CDR3 is 15 residues long. Germline V gene data show CDR1 as SEHNR and CDR2 as FQNEAQ (reference sequence). Trimming cost V 5 bases and J 7 bases, with 17 bases left between them. CDR3 DNA sequence: TGTGCCAGCAGCCGAGAAGAGGTACAGAGTGAAAAACTGTTTTTT. Residues: CASSREEVQSEKLFF.

This clonotype was counted between two and nine times. V gene TRBV9 combines with J gene TRBJ2-3; D is unresolved. The germline gives CDR1 SGDLS, CDR2 YYNGEE. V gave up 3 bases and J gave up 0 bases, with 8 bases separating them. This CDR3 spans 14 amino acids. The CDR3 sequence: CASSASGSTDTQYF. CDR3 DNA: TGTGCCAGCAGCGCAAGTGGCAGCACAGATACGCAGTATTTT.